The entry below describes one TCR beta chain. Its antigen is undetermined. The data are from a study of cytomegalovirus exposure and HLA in healthy donors. Study findings and constraints: According to a later analysis, TCR clusters from the first cohort tended to co-occur in the 120 or so validation repertoires.

This CDR3 contains 16 residues. V lost 5 bases, J lost 4 bases, and 10 bases stayed unmatched. CDR1 and CDR2 from the germline V gene are SGHTA and FQGNSA. Using immunoSEQ multiplex PCR, the repertoire was profiled, and TCRdb retains in-frame clones only, with some absent. Found here are around 180,000 clones, roughly 80% of them singletons; the top ten hold roughly 7%. The gene calls are TRBV7-2 and TRBJ2-7; 11 bases match TRBD2. The source material was PBMCs. This clonotype was sampled from a man between 18 and 29 years old in good health and CMV-seropositive. This CDR3 is CASSPGTSGGVYEQYF. The CDR3 DNA reads as TGTGCCAGCAGCCCCGGGACTAGCGGAGGTGTGTACGAGCAGTACTTC.